This TCR beta chain was retrieved from a study of T cell changes during pregnancy in multiple sclerosis. This CDR3 has 15 amino acids. Deletions cut 3 bases from V and 0 bases from J, with 9 bases between. CDR1 is SGHTA, CDR2 FQGNSA, per germline. Only in-frame clones appear in the TCRdb table, and some are missing; sequencing was by immunoSEQ multiplex PCR. The sample contains some 38,000 clones, 85% to 95% of which appear only once. Specimen: CD4+ T cells from peripheral blood mononuclear cells, collected in the second trimester of pregnancy. This chain links TRBV7-2 with TRBJ2-1, with D maybe TRBD2 (5 bases). The receptor was isolated from a female donor with multiple sclerosis, enrolled in a pregnancy study. DNA for the CDR3: TGTGCCAGCAGCTTTGGGAGCAGCTCCTACAATGAGCAGTTCTTC. Translated: CASSFGSSSYNEQFF.